The sequence of this T cell receptor (beta chain) was determined in a study of blood T cell repertoires in COVID-19. Study-level information: Samples representing acute and convalescent COVID-19 were sourced from the United States, Italy and Spain. PBMCs, B-cell-depleted T cells, or T cells provided the cDNA or gDNA that made up the material.

Per the original data handling: Reference gene primers were amplified, and this amplification served to estimate nucleated cell counts. Generated by immunoSEQ multiplex PCR, the TCRdb table keeps only in-frame clones and is missing some. V, J and clone size were drawn from that table, and D and trimming were deduced from the DNA. The sample lists about 200,000 clones; approximately 87% were seen once. Germline V gene lookup returns CDR1 LNHDA and CDR2 SQIVND (reference sequence). The V and J ends lost 8 bases and 7 bases respectively, with 14 bases between them. The CDR3 covers 13 residues. V gene TRBV19 combines with J gene TRBJ1-4; D is perhaps TRBD1 (6 bases). This clonotype originated in a woman aged 70-85 years with acute or convalescent COVID-19. The sample comprised peripheral blood. The CDR3 bases are TGTGCCAGTTACGGGGGGCGAGGTGAAAAACTGTTTTTT. Protein product: CASYGGRGEKLFF.